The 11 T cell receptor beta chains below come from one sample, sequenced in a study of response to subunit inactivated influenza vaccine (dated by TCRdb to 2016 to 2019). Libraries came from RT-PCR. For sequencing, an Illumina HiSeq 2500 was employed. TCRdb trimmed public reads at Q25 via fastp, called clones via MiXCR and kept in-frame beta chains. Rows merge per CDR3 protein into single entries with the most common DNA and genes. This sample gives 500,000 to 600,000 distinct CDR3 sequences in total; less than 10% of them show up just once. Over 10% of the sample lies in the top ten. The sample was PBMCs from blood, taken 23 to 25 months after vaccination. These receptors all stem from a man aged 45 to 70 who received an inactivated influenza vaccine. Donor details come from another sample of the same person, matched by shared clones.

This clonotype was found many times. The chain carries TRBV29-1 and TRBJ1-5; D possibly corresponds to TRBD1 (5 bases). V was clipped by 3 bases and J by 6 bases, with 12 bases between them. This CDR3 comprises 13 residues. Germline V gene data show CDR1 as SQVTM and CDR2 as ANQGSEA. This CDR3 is CSVDTGEGQPQHF. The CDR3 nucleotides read TGCAGCGTTGATACGGGGGAAGGTCAGCCCCAGCATTTT. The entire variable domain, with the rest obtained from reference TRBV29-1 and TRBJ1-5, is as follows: SAVISQKPSRDICQRGTSLTIQCQVDSQVTMMFWYRQQPGQSLTLIATANQGSEATYESGFVIDKFPISRPNLTFSTLTVSNMSPEDSSIYLCSVDTGEGQPQHFGDGTRLSIL.

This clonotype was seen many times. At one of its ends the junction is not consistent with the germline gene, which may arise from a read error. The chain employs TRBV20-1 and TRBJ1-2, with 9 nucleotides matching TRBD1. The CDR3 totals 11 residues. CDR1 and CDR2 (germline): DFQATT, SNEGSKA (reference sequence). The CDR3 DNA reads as TGCAGTGCTAGAGATAGCGGACAGGGGCCCTTC. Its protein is CSARDSGQGPF.

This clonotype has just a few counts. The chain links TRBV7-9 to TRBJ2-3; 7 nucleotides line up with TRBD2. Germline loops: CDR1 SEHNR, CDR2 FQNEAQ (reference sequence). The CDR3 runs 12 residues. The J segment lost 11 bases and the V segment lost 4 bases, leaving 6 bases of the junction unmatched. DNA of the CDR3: TGTGCCAGCAGCTCCCACGCGGGGGTGCAGTATTTT. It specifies CASSSHAGVQYF.

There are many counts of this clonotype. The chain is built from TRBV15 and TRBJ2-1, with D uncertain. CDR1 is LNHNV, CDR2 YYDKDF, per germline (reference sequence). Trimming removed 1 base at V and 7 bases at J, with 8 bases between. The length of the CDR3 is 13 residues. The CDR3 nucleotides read TGTGCCACCAGCAGAGCCAGGAATAATGAGCAGTTCTTC. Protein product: CATSRARNNEQFF.

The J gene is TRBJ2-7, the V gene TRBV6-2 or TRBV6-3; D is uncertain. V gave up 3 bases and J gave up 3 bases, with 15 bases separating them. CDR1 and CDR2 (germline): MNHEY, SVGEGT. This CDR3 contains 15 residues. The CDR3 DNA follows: TGTGCCAGCAGTTATGCAGTAAACGGCATCTACGAGCAGTACTTC. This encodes CASSYAVNGIYEQYF.

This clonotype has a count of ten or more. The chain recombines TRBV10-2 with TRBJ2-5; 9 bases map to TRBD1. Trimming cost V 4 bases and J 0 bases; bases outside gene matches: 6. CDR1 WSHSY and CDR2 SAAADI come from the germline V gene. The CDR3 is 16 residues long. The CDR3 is CASSVGTGMYQETQYF. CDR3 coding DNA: TGCGCCAGCAGTGTGGGGACAGGGATGTACCAAGAGACCCAGTACTTC.

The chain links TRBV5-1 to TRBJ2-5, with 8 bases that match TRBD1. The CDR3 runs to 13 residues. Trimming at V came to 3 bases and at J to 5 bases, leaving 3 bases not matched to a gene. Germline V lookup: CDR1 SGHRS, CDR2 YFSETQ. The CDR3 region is CASSSRTGETQYF. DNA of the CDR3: TGCGCCAGCAGCTCCCGGACAGGGGAGACCCAGTACTTC.

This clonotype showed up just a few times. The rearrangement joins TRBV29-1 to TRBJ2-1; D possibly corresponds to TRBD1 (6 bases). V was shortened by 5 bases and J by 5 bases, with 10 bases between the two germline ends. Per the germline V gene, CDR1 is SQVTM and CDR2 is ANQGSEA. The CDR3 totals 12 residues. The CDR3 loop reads CSVMTGNNEQFF. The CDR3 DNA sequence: TGCAGCGTTATGACAGGTAACAATGAGCAGTTCTTC.

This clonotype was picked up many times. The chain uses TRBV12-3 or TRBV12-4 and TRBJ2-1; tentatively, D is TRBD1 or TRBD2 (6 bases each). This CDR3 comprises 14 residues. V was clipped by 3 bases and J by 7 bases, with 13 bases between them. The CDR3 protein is CASSFQRGENEQFF. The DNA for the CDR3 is TGTGCCAGCAGTTTCCAGAGGGGGGAGAATGAGCAGTTCTTC.

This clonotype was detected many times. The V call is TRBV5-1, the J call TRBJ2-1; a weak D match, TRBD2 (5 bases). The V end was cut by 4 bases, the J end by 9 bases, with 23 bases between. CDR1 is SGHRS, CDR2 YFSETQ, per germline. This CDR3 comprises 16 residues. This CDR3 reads CASSPRPAEVGGEQFF. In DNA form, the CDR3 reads TGCGCCAGCAGCCCTCGACCAGCGGAGGTCGGAGGTGAGCAGTTCTTC. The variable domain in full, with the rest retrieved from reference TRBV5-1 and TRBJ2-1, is KAGVTQTPRYLIKTRGQQVTLSCSPISGHRSVSWYQQTPGQGLQFLFEYFSETQRNKGNFPGRFSGRQFSNSRSEMNVSTLELGDSALYLCASSPRPAEVGGEQFFGPGTRLTVL.

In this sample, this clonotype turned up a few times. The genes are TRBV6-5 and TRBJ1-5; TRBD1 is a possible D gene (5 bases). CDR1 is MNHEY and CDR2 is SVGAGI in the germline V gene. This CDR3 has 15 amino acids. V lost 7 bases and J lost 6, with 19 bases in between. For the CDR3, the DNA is TGTGCCAGCATTAAAAGGGGCAGGGCAGGTCAGCCCCAGCATTTT. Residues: CASIKRGRAGQPQHF.